The 13 T cell receptor beta chains below all came from one sample that was sequenced in a study of regulatory T cells in long-lasting Graves disease. For TCR beta, libraries came from iRepertoire HTBI primers and Arm-PCR of CDR3 regions. TCRdb re-derived calls from the multiplex PCR reads in MiXCR, one entry per CDR3 protein. The sample comprises about half a million distinct CDR3 sequences, 9.5% to 15% of which are singletons, and roughly 9.3% rests with the top ten. Documented time point: newly diagnosed GD, antithyroid drugs for less than 3 months. PBMC RNA served as the TCR library source. The same sample was also used in a study of T cells in Graves' hyperthyroidism and ophthalmopathy.

The sample was peripheral blood mononuclear cells (PBMCs), taken at new diagnosis, from a patient treated with antithyroid drugs. Receptors originate from a woman aged 25 to 39 with Graves disease.

This rearrangement joins TRBV20-1 to TRBJ1-1; tentatively, D is TRBD1 (5 bases). CDR1 is DFQATT, CDR2 SNEGSKA, per germline (reference sequence). Trimming took off 3 bases at V and 1 base at J, with 12 bases between the two ends. This CDR3 comprises 14 residues. The CDR3 sequence: CSASLGAGNTEAFF. CDR3 DNA sequence: TGCAGTGCTAGCCTCGGGGCGGGGAACACTGAAGCTTTCTTT.

The gene calls are TRBV10-1 and TRBJ2-7, with 12 bases identical to TRBD2. V lost 5 bases to trimming and J lost 5 bases; unmatched junction nucleotides: 10. This CDR3 contains 16 residues. Germline lookup yields CDR1 WNHNN and CDR2 SYGVQD (reference sequence). This CDR3 reads CASSPTSGRNIDEQYF. The DNA of the CDR3 is TGCGCCAGCAGTCCTACTAGCGGGAGGAATATCGACGAGCAGTACTTC.

This clonotype was recorded at least ten times. The chain employs TRBV5-1 and TRBJ2-3; D not certain. The V end lost 4 bases, the J end lost 0 bases, and 9 bases lay between the germline ends. Germline CDR1 SGHRS, CDR2 YFSETQ. CDR3 length: 14 amino acids. The DNA for the CDR3 is TGCGCCAGCAGCCGTAGCAGCAGCACAGATACGCAGTATTTT. Translated: CASSRSSSTDTQYF.

This clonotype was seen at least ten times. CDR3: CASSLADKNIQYF. CDR3 nucleotide sequence: TGTGCCAGCAGCTTAGCGGACAAAAACATTCAGTACTTC. The chain carries TRBV7-3 and TRBJ2-4; D unresolved. Deletions cut 2 bases from V and 3 bases from J, with 5 bases between. There are 13 residues in the CDR3. CDR1 SGHTA and CDR2 FQGTGA come from the germline V gene. Drawing the rest from reference TRBV7-3 and TRBJ2-4, the complete variable domain is GAGVSQTPSNKVTEKGKYVELRCDPISGHTALYWYRQSLGQGPEFLIYFQGTGAADDSGLPNDRFFAVRPEGSVSTLKIQRTERGDSAVYLCASSLADKNIQYFGAGTRLSVL.

This clonotype was counted many times. This chain connects TRBV20-1 to TRBJ2-5; 12 bases map to TRBD1. The germline V gene encodes CDR1 DFQATT and CDR2 SNEGSKA (reference sequence). There are 18 residues in the CDR3. V lost 1 base, J lost 0 bases, and 9 bases stayed unmatched. CDR3 protein: CSARGSGQGATNQETQYF. The CDR3 region has the DNA TGCAGTGCTAGAGGGTCGGGACAGGGGGCGACAAACCAAGAGACCCAGTACTTC.

V gene TRBV5-6 combines with J gene TRBJ1-3; D perhaps matches TRBD1 (6 bases). The V gene lost 0 bases and the J gene lost 7 bases, with 11 bases spanning the gap. The CDR3 extends over 14 amino acids. Germline CDR1 is SGHDT and CDR2 is YYEEEE. As DNA, the CDR3 is TGTGCCAGCAGCTTGGGGGGGGCGAGGAACACCATATATTTT. This codes for CASSLGGARNTIYF.

This clonotype was counted many times. The V and J genes are TRBV18 and TRBJ2-5; 10 bases map to TRBD2. CDR3 length equals 17 residues. CDR1 is KGHSH and CDR2 is LQKENI in the germline V gene. The junction had 11 bases not matched to a gene; V was cut back by 4 bases and J by 3 bases. The CDR3 is CASSQSSGLATKETQYF. CDR3 sequence (DNA): TGTGCCAGCTCACAGTCTTCGGGACTAGCGACCAAAGAGACCCAGTACTTC.

Details on this clonotype: This likely reflects a read error, since a far larger clone is one base away. The chain joins TRBV7-6 to TRBJ2-3; D perhaps matches TRBD2 (5 bases). The CDR3 runs 15 residues. Germline CDR1 reads SGHVS; CDR2 reads FNYEAQ. The CDR3 here is CVSSYDYLSTDTQYF. CDR3 nucleotide sequence: TGTGTCAGCAGCTACGACTACCTTAGCACAGATACGCAGTATTTT.

This clonotype has a count of ten or more. J is TRBJ1-2 and V is TRBV11-3; D may be TRBD1 (5 bases). CDR1 and CDR2 from the germline V gene are SGHNT and YENEEA. This CDR3 spans 14 amino acids. V was clipped by 5 bases and J by 5 bases, with 15 bases between them. DNA of the CDR3: TGTGCCAGCAGCCCAGACAGTATTTCTTATGGCTACACCTTC. Protein sequence: CASSPDSISYGYTF. Full variable domain (missing parts from reference TRBV11-3 and TRBJ1-2): EAGVVQSPRYKIIEKKQPVAFWCNPISGHNTLYWYLQNLGQGPELLIRYENEEAVDDSQLPKDRFSAERLKGVDSTLKIQPAELGDSAVYLCASSPDSISYGYTFGSGTRLTVV.

This clonotype was recorded at least ten times. The rearrangement uses TRBV27 and TRBJ2-1; 8 bases line up with TRBD2. Germline assignment: CDR1 MNHEY and CDR2 SMNVEV (reference sequence). CDR3 size: 16 residues. V lost 5 bases to trimming and J lost 7 bases; unmatched junction nucleotides: 13. As DNA, the CDR3 is TGTGCCAGCAGTCACTTATGGGACGGGAGGGTGAATGAGCAGTTCTTC. Translation: CASSHLWDGRVNEQFF.

The chain joins TRBV29-1 to TRBJ2-7; D call uncertain. With 4 bases removed from V and 3 bases from J, the gap between germline ends came to 13 bases. CDR1 is SQVTM and CDR2 is ANQGSEA in the germline V gene. The CDR3 is 13 amino acids. The CDR3 here is CSVVWPSSYEQYF. CDR3 nucleotides: TGCAGCGTTGTATGGCCTTCGAGCTACGAGCAGTACTTC.

In its sample, this clonotype was seen many times. The V and J genes are TRBV15 and TRBJ2-3; D might be TRBD2 (6 bases). From germline, CDR1 is LNHNV and CDR2 YYDKDF (reference sequence). Between the trimmed V and J ends, which lost 6 bases and 3 bases, there was a span of 25 bases. This CDR3 has 18 residues. CDR3 nucleotides: TGTGCCACCAGAAGATTGCCTACGTTAGCGGCCCAGACAGATACGCAGTATTTT. It translates to CATRRLPTLAAQTDTQYF.

This clonotype was seen ten or more times. This rearrangement joins TRBV27 to TRBJ2-3, with 9 positions matching TRBD2. Germline V gene data show CDR1 as MNHEY and CDR2 as SMNVEV (reference sequence). The ends lost 5 bases at V and 4 bases at J; junction bases unmatched: 10. This CDR3 has 16 residues. In nucleotides, the CDR3 is TGTGCCAGCAGTCCCGCAGCGGGAGGAAAGGCAGATACGCAGTATTTT. It translates to CASSPAAGGKADTQYF.